Listed below are T cell receptor beta chains from one sample, sequenced in a study of spatial heterogeneity in lung cancer. Each CDR3 protein is one row after TCRdb ran MiXCR on the 5' RACE reads. The table shows under 40,000 distinct CDR3 sequences, with about 6% occurring only once. Specimen: PBMCs, collected at surgery. These TCRs come from a male donor with early-stage non-small cell lung cancer. The CDR3 runs from the conserved cysteine through the conserved F or W.

CDR3 | J | V
CASSLESNQPQHF | TRBJ1-5 | TRBV11-2
CASSLVGGRGNQPQHF | TRBJ1-5 | TRBV5-6
CASSSRTTSHEQYF | TRBJ2-7 | TRBV7-9
CASSFYNEQFF | TRBJ2-1 | TRBV12-3/TRBV12-4
CASSEGGGELFF | TRBJ2-2 | TRBV10-1
CASSVVGTGGEKLFF | TRBJ1-4 | TRBV7-2
CASSLSTGGLYSPLHF | TRBJ1-6 | TRBV28
CASSLKSAHTDTQYF | TRBJ2-3 | TRBV7-2
CASSRLAGGNEQYF | TRBJ2-7 | TRBV2
CASSLRGNQPQHF | TRBJ1-5 | TRBV5-1
CASSLAWQGQDEQYF | TRBJ2-7 | TRBV7-9
CASSYDNEQFF | TRBJ2-1 | TRBV6-2/TRBV6-3
CASSLFVDHWEQYF | TRBJ2-7 | TRBV27
CASTLQGLGNQPQHF | TRBJ1-5 | TRBV6-2/TRBV6-3
CASLIVDVGSLGGENQPQHF | TRBJ1-5 | TRBV27
CATSRDRGSTDTQYF | TRBJ2-3 | TRBV15
CASRDRNTNTGELFF | TRBJ2-2 | TRBV2
CASSRDTVYEQYF | TRBJ2-7 | TRBV12-3/TRBV12-4
CASSQVAASGGPYEQYF | TRBJ2-7 | TRBV4-3
CASSSYREKDTIYF | TRBJ1-3 | TRBV11-3
CSAIGADQPQHF | TRBJ1-5 | TRBV20-1
CASSALRTGWNTEAFF | TRBJ1-1 | TRBV11-2
CASHLDRGIGNTEAFF | TRBJ1-1 | TRBV2
CASSLRVNTEAFF | TRBJ1-1 | TRBV12-3/TRBV12-4
CSLEDTDTQYF | TRBJ2-3 | TRBV29-1
CASSRTGSETQYF | TRBJ2-5 | TRBV3-1
CASSPYGRRTDTQYF | TRBJ2-3 | TRBV12-3/TRBV12-4
CSVVGQGAGANVLTF | TRBJ2-6 | TRBV29-1
CASSVNSGQSSSAQYF | TRBJ2-5 | TRBV5-1
CASSLGTALQETQYF | TRBJ2-5 | TRBV6-5
CASSRTSGGTDTQYF | TRBJ2-3 | TRBV7-9
CASRAGLSNEQFF | TRBJ2-1 | TRBV7-9
CAWKRISEAFF | TRBJ1-1 | TRBV30
CAISPRGGVSTEAFF | TRBJ1-1 | TRBV10-3
CASSHGTDSNQPQHF | TRBJ1-5 | TRBV3-1
CASTPTDSPNTEAFF | TRBJ1-1 | TRBV11-2
CASSSARTGVEQYF | TRBJ2-7 | TRBV11-2
CASSLEGVTGEAFF | TRBJ1-1 | TRBV4-1
CASSLAGLAGSFSYNEQFF | TRBJ2-1 | TRBV13
CATSRDMGGGGFTDTQYF | TRBJ2-3 | TRBV15
CASSQGLGSYNEQFF | TRBJ2-1 | TRBV4-1
CASSLMESNQPQHF | TRBJ1-5 | TRBV2
CASSPMVAGLAVQYF | TRBJ2-7 | TRBV18
CASSIQGAWGYTF | TRBJ1-2 | TRBV2
CSVGVPWNTGELFF | TRBJ2-2 | TRBV29-1
CAISDTGRSGVYEQYF | TRBJ2-7 | TRBV10-3
CASSGSSYEQYF | TRBJ2-7 | TRBV10-1
CASSPRQGRQETQYF | TRBJ2-5 | TRBV9
CSVEPLAGLPGELFF | TRBJ2-2 | TRBV29-1
CASSPWTGKNTEAFF | TRBJ1-1 | TRBV5-8